This T cell receptor (beta chain) is from a study of T cells after yellow fever vaccination. Turning to the study itself: The fractions with low cell numbers were processed using SMART-Seq v4 Ultra Low Input. Study results and caveats: Once the booster was given, most primary-vaccination clones reappeared, at roughly 96% for CD4 and roughly 91% for CD8.

The ends lost 6 bases at V and 4 bases at J; junction bases unmatched: 14. The CDR3 loop spans 16 amino acids. By 5'RACE template switching, TCR cDNA was produced, with a universal primer site and UMIs added in the process. TCRdb fed the 5' RACE reads into MiXCR, producing one record per CDR3 protein. The table has about 340,000 distinct CDR3 sequences, 4% seen once; the top ten hold 20% to 25%. As concerns this clonotype: Antigen: not known.

The chain recombines TRBV12-3 or TRBV12-4 with TRBJ2-7, with TRBD1 matching over 8 bases. The material was PBMCs, obtained 5 days after the yellow fever booster vaccination. The TCR sequence derives from a man younger than 35 who received the YFV17D yellow fever vaccine. In DNA, the CDR3 is TGTGCCAGCAGCATGGGAGACAGGGGACTGTGGTACGAGCAGTACTTC. Translation: CASSMGDRGLWYEQYF.